Below are 7 T cell receptor beta chains sequenced from a single sample in a study of blood T cell repertoires in COVID-19. Using immunoSEQ multiplex PCR, the repertoire was profiled, and TCRdb retains in-frame clones only, with some absent. Found here are 270,000 or so clones, 83% of them singletons; the top ten hold more than 8%. Source material: peripheral blood. The source of these receptors is a woman aged 50 to 65 who had recovered from COVID-19.

The rearrangement links TRBV19 to TRBJ1-1; 9 nucleotides line up with TRBD1. Germline V CDR1 and CDR2: LNHDA, SQIVND (reference sequence). The CDR3 has 12 residues. The ends lost 10 bases at V and 8 bases at J; junction bases unmatched: 8. CDR3 DNA sequence: TGTGCCATTCGACCCGGGACAGGGGAAGCTTTCTTT. This codes for CAIRPGTGEAFF. The full variable domain, completed using reference TRBV19 and TRBJ1-1, is DGGITQSPKYLFRKEGQNVTLSCEQNLNHDAMYWYRQDPGQGLRLIYYSQIVNDFQKGDIAEGYSVSREKKESFPLTVTSAQKNPTAFYLCAIRPGTGEAFFGQGTRLTVV.

This rearrangement joins TRBV11-2 to TRBJ2-2; TRBD1 is a possible D gene (6 bases). CDR3 length: 15 residues. Looked up from germline, CDR1 is SGHAT and CDR2 is FQNNGV. The ends were cut back, 5 bases at V and 6 bases at J, with 16 bases in the middle. CDR3 DNA: TGTGCCAGCAGCCAGAGGCCAGGGGTGGCCGGGGAGCTGTTTTTT. It codes for CASSQRPGVAGELFF.

This clone occurred once. The chain is built from TRBV24-1 and TRBJ2-1; no clear D gene. The V end was cut by 2 bases, the J end by 6 bases, with 10 bases between. This CDR3 has 14 residues. Germline V CDR1 and CDR2: KGHDR, SFDVKD. The CDR3: CATSDYTGSNEQFF. CDR3 nucleotides: TGTGCCACCAGTGATTATACGGGTTCCAATGAGCAGTTCTTC.

J is TRBJ2-7 and V is TRBV28; a weak D match, TRBD1 (6 bases). This CDR3 is built from 15 residues. Germline CDR1 MDHEN, CDR2 SYDVKM. Trimming stripped 4 bases from V and 0 bases from J, with 13 bases between. This CDR3 reads CASSSTGVDSYEQYF. The CDR3, as DNA: TGTGCCAGCAGTTCGACAGGTGTGGACTCCTACGAGCAGTACTTC. The whole variable domain, remainder taken from reference TRBV28 and TRBJ2-7, is DVKVTQSSRYLVKRTGEKVFLECVQDMDHENMFWYRQDPGLGLRLIYFSYDVKMKEKGDIPEGYSVSREKKERFSLILESASTNQTSMYLCASSSTGVDSYEQYFGPGTRLTVT.

This clone occurred many times. The gene calls are TRBV28 and TRBJ2-7; weak D call: TRBD2 (6 bases). Germline-derived CDR1 and CDR2 are MDHEN and SYDVKM. The CDR3 loop spans 14 amino acids. V lost 7 bases and J lost 3, with 16 bases in between. CDR3 loop: CASNHRDSSYEQYF. In DNA, the CDR3 is TGTGCCAGCAATCACCGGGACTCCAGCTACGAGCAGTACTTC.

The chain links TRBV5-6 to TRBJ2-1; TRBD2 matches 13 bases. Losses at the gene ends were 7 bases for V and 7 bases for J; bases not matched to a gene: 8. The CDR3 spans 15 residues. Germline lookup yields CDR1 SGHDT and CDR2 YYEEEE. The CDR3 DNA reads as TGTGCCAGCGGGCAACTAGCGGGAGGGTCGAATGAGCAGTTCTTC. Protein product: CASGQLAGGSNEQFF.

The J gene is TRBJ2-2, the V gene TRBV30; 7 nucleotides match TRBD1. With 5 bases clipped from V and 4 bases from J, the junction kept 13 bases outside the gene matches. This CDR3 region has 16 residues. CDR1 and CDR2 from the germline V gene are GTSNPN and SVGIG (reference sequence). This CDR3 reads CAWAKIKGASTGELFF. In DNA form, the CDR3 reads TGTGCCTGGGCTAAAATAAAGGGGGCCAGCACCGGGGAGCTGTTTTTT. The full variable domain, its missing parts supplied by reference TRBV30 and TRBJ2-2, is SQTIHQWPATLVQPVGSPLSLECTVEGTSNPNLYWYRQAAGRGLQLLFYSVGIGQISSEVPQNLSASRPQDRQFILSSKKLLLSDSGFYLCAWAKIKGASTGELFFGEGSRLTVL.